This TCR beta chain was documented in a study of CD8 T cells in ankylosing spondylitis. Study results and caveats: Reportedly, significant enrichment of disease-linked clones occurred in matched ankylosing spondylitis synovial fluid. Ankylosing spondylitis blood appeared to carry a characteristic TCR beta motif of seven to nine highly homologous variants. Earlier work had already found some motif variants in reactive arthritis synovial fluid and blood.

Making the TCR beta libraries involved quantitative 5'-RACE with molecular barcodes. From the 5' RACE reads, TCRdb called clonotypes with MiXCR, one entry per CDR3 protein. The data hold 220,000 or so distinct CDR3 sequences, with about 10% observed a single time. V was shortened by 5 bases and J by 4 bases, with 17 bases between the two germline ends. The CDR3 is made up of 15 amino acids. This clonotype was detected only a few times. Its cognate antigen is unknown. The chain recombines TRBV12-3 or TRBV12-4 with TRBJ1-2, with D uncertain. This TCR derives from a male donor with ankylosing spondylitis or in good health (not recorded which). The sequencing sample was made of blood, either unsorted or a sorted T cell fraction (not recorded which). CDR3: CASSPRHDLGYGYTF. CDR3 DNA sequence: TGTGCCAGCAGTCCGAGACACGATTTAGGCTATGGCTACACCTTC.